This T cell receptor beta chain derives from a study of T cell responses to AZD1222 COVID-19 vaccine. The CDR3 spans 16 residues. The germline V and J ends were trimmed by 1 base and 0 bases, with 10 bases remaining between them. Germline CDR1 is SGHAT and CDR2 is FQNNGV. The repertoire was sequenced with immunoSEQ multiplex PCR; TCRdb's copy has only in-frame clones and lacks some. The profile shows some 90,000 clones, 87% of them singletons. Here the sequenced sample was peripheral blood, taken on day 0 of AZD1222 vaccination. The rearrangement uses TRBV11-2 and TRBJ1-3, with D unresolved. The origin of this receptor is an adult in good health. CDR3 nucleotides: TGTGCCAGCAGCTTAGGGGCGGCCTTCTCTGGAAACACCATATATTTT. Its translation is CASSLGAAFSGNTIYF. Drawing the rest from reference TRBV11-2 and TRBJ1-3, the complete variable domain is EAGVAQSPRYKIIEKRQSVAFWCNPISGHATLYWYQQILGQGPKLLIQFQNNGVVDDSQLPKDRFSAERLKGVDSTLKIQPAKLEDSAVYLCASSLGAAFSGNTIYFGEGSWLTVV.